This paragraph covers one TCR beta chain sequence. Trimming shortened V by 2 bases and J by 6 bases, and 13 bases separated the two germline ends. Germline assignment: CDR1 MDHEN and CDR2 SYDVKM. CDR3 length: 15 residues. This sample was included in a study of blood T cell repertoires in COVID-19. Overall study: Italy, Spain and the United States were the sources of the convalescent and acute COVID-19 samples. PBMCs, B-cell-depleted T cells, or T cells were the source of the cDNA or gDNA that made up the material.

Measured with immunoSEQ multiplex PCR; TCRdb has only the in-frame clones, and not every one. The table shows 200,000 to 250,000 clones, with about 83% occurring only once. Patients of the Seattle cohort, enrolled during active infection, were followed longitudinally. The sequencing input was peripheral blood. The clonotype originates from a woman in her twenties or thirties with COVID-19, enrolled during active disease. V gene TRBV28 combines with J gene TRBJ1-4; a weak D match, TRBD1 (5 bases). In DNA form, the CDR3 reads TGTGCCAGCAGTTTACGCCAGTGGGACTATGAAAAACTGTTTTTT. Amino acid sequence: CASSLRQWDYEKLFF.